What follows are 19 T cell receptor beta chains derived from one specimen sequenced in a study of neurological immune-mediated disorders. TCRdb recomputed calls from the 5' RACE reads with MiXCR, one row per CDR3 protein. The data show tens of thousands of distinct CDR3 sequences, approximately 16% seen once. Time point defined: technical triplicate 3. Material for sequencing was CD4+ T cells from blood. These receptors came from a female donor with HTLV-1-associated myelopathy (HAM/TSP).

This clonotype was seen ten or more times. The chain couples TRBV6-2 or TRBV6-3 to TRBJ2-1; possibly TRBD1 or TRBD2 for D (5 bases each). The ends were cut back, 7 bases at V and 4 bases at J, with 14 bases in the middle. Germline-derived CDR1 and CDR2 are MNHEY and SVGEGT. The CDR3 has 14 amino acids. The CDR3 here is CASTLEGQYNEQFF. CDR3 DNA: TGTGCCAGCACACTAGAGGGGCAGTACAATGAGCAGTTCTTC.

There are many counts of this clonotype. This rearrangement joins TRBV5-6 to TRBJ2-3; 9 bases line up with TRBD2. This CDR3 contains 16 residues. CDR1 and CDR2 from the germline V gene are SGHDT and YYEEEE. V was clipped by 4 bases and J by 2 bases; unmatched bases: 8. The CDR3 sequence is CASSSSTSGYTDTQYF. CDR3 DNA sequence: TGTGCCAGCAGCAGCTCGACTAGCGGATACACAGATACGCAGTATTTT.

This clonotype was counted many times. The chain couples TRBV20-1 to TRBJ2-7, with 7 bases that match TRBD2. The CDR3 has 14 amino acids. Trimming at V came to 2 bases and at J to 3 bases, leaving 7 bases not matched to a gene. Germline CDR1 DFQATT, CDR2 SNEGSKA (reference sequence). The CDR3 reads CSARPRGVNYEQYF. CDR3 bases: TGCAGTGCTAGACCCCGGGGGGTCAACTACGAGCAGTACTTC.

This clonotype was counted many times. The chain joins TRBV20-1 to TRBJ2-3; D is uncertain. Germline V lookup: CDR1 DFQATT, CDR2 SNEGSKA (reference sequence). V shed 2 bases and J shed 1 base, with 4 bases lying between them. CDR3 length equals 12 residues. In DNA, the CDR3 is TGCAGTGCTAGAACCGGCACAGATACGCAGTATTTT. It yields the protein CSARTGTDTQYF.

This clonotype has ten or more counts. The CDR3 here is CASSRGQNEKLFF. In DNA form, the CDR3 reads TGTGCCAGCAGCCGCGGACAGAATGAAAAACTGTTTTTT. This chain uses TRBV7-9 with TRBJ1-4, with TRBD1 as a possible D gene (6 bases). Trimming shortened V by 5 bases and J by 5 bases, and 9 bases separated the two germline ends. CDR3 length equals 13 residues. Germline-derived CDR1 and CDR2 are SEHNR and FQNEAQ (reference sequence).

This clonotype was recorded many times. DNA for the CDR3: TGTGCCAGCACCCCCGGGGTCGGGGATTGGACTGGAAACACCATATATTTT. This gives the protein CASTPGVGDWTGNTIYF. V usage is TRBV7-8 and J usage is TRBJ1-3; D remains unclear. The CDR3 is made up of 17 amino acids. V gave up 7 bases and J gave up 2 bases, with 21 bases separating them. CDR1 is SGHVS, CDR2 FQNEAQ, per germline.

This clonotype was observed at least ten times. J is TRBJ1-4 and V is TRBV5-1; D is ambiguous. V lost 7 bases, J lost 4 bases, and 11 bases lay in between. The germline CDR1 and CDR2 sequences are SGHRS and YFSETQ. CDR3 size: 13 residues. In nucleotides, the CDR3 is TGCGCCAGCGGAGATGAATTTAATGAAAAACTGTTTTTT. This codes for CASGDEFNEKLFF.

This clonotype was recorded at least ten times. The CDR3: CSARDWERGSTDTQYF. CDR3 coding DNA: TGCAGTGCTAGAGATTGGGAGCGGGGTAGCACAGATACGCAGTATTTT. The J gene is TRBJ2-3, the V gene TRBV20-1; 7 bases fit TRBD2. The CDR3 runs to 16 residues. V shed 0 bases and J 0 bases; nucleotides not matched to a gene: 6. Per germline, CDR1 DFQATT and CDR2 SNEGSKA (reference sequence).

This clonotype was counted ten times or more. The chain has TRBV12-3 or TRBV12-4 and TRBJ1-2; TRBD1 is a possible D gene (6 bases). The CDR3 loop spans 13 amino acids. The germline V and J ends were trimmed by 2 bases and 7 bases, with 11 bases remaining between them. DNA of the CDR3: TGTGCCAGCAGTTTAAAGGGGGGCACTGGCTACACCTTC. Its translation is CASSLKGGTGYTF.

At least ten counts were recorded for this clonotype. The V call is TRBV12-3 or TRBV12-4, the J call TRBJ1-1, with D tentatively TRBD1 (6 bases). V lost 6 bases to trimming and J lost 1 base, with 9 bases between them. The CDR3 is 13 amino acids. CDR3 amino acids: CASSQGQNTEAFF. CDR3 bases: TGTGCCAGCAGCCAGGGACAGAACACTGAAGCTTTCTTT.

This clonotype was detected many times. The CDR3, as DNA: TGCGCCAGCAGCAAAGTGCCCTCTTCTTCCACTGAAGCTTTCTTT. Encoded protein: CASSKVPSSSTEAFF. The chain joins TRBV5-1 to TRBJ1-1; D remains ambiguous. The CDR3 length is 15 residues. CDR1 and CDR2 from the germline V gene are SGHRS and YFSETQ. V was shortened by 4 bases and J by 4 bases, with 17 bases between the two germline ends.

This clonotype was recorded at least ten times. This chain links TRBV5-1 with TRBJ2-1; the D call may be TRBD1 or TRBD2 (5 bases each). Per germline, CDR1 SGHRS and CDR2 YFSETQ. The CDR3 covers 15 residues. The V gene lost 0 bases and the J gene lost 9 bases, with 16 bases spanning the gap. CDR3: CASSLDLPGRGEQFF. For the CDR3, the DNA is TGCGCCAGCAGCTTGGATCTACCAGGGAGAGGTGAGCAGTTCTTC.

Relative to its sample, this clonotype is medium-sized. CDR3 DNA sequence: TGTGCCAGCAGGAAGACCAGGGAAGGCCAGCCCCAGCATTTT. Translation gives CASRKTREGQPQHF. J is TRBJ1-5 and V is TRBV6-6, with D tentatively TRBD1 (5 bases). The ends were cut back, 6 bases at V and 7 bases at J, with 16 bases in the middle. Germline CDR1 and CDR2: MNHNY and SVGAGI (reference sequence). The CDR3 runs 14 residues.

At least ten counts were recorded for this clonotype. The V gene is TRBV5-6, the J gene TRBJ1-1; 10 nucleotides line up with TRBD1. V trimming: 4 bases; J trimming: 4 bases; junction bases outside the gene matches: 4. Germline assignment: CDR1 SGHDT and CDR2 YYEEEE. The CDR3 length is 14 residues. CDR3 residues: CASSLRTGGTEAFF. The CDR3 DNA sequence: TGTGCCAGCAGCCTCAGGACAGGGGGCACTGAAGCTTTCTTT.

This clonotype was recorded many times. The chain combines TRBV5-1 with TRBJ1-2; no firm D call. Trimming left V 1 base short and J 0 bases short, with 13 bases between. The germline V gene has CDR1 SGHRS and CDR2 YFSETQ. The CDR3 spans 16 residues. The CDR3 reads CASSLRSGDANYGYTF. The CDR3 nucleotides are TGCGCCAGCAGCTTGAGATCCGGCGATGCTAACTATGGCTACACCTTC.

The sample holds many counts of this clonotype. This CDR3 is CASRLVREEKLFF. CDR3 coding DNA: TGTGCCAGCAGACTCGTGAGGGAGGAAAAACTGTTTTTT. The chain employs TRBV11-2 and TRBJ1-4; D gene ambiguous. The CDR3 extends over 13 amino acids. From germline, CDR1 is SGHAT and CDR2 FQNNGV. V lost 6 bases and J 8 bases, leaving 13 bases between the germline ends.

This clonotype occurred many times. The CDR3 bases are TGCGCCAGCAGCCTCTCTTGGGGAGGCGAGGAGACCCAGTACTTC. The encoded protein is CASSLSWGGEETQYF. The rearrangement joins TRBV5-1 to TRBJ2-5; perhaps TRBD2 as D (6 bases). Trimming left V 4 bases short and J 5 bases short, with 18 bases between. This CDR3 comprises 15 residues. Per germline, CDR1 SGHRS and CDR2 YFSETQ.

This clonotype was recorded many times. The CDR3, as DNA: TGTGCCAGCAGCCCCGATGGGACCCTCGGTCAGCCCCAGCATTTT. Protein sequence: CASSPDGTLGQPQHF. The chain combines TRBV9 with TRBJ1-5; tentatively, D is TRBD1 (5 bases). The CDR3 spans 15 residues. Per the germline V gene, CDR1 is SGDLS and CDR2 is YYNGEE. Trimming pared 4 bases from V and 6 bases from J, leaving 17 bases between.

At least ten counts were recorded for this clonotype. J is TRBJ1-5 and V is TRBV5-6, with D perhaps TRBD1 (5 bases). The CDR3 runs to 18 residues. Germline lookup yields CDR1 SGHDT and CDR2 YYEEEE. V was shortened by 1 base and J by 5 bases, with 22 bases between the two germline ends. DNA for the CDR3: TGTGCCAGCAGCTTGAAAAGCAGGGCAGGTGGAGTTGATCAGCCCCAGCATTTT. It is translated as CASSLKSRAGGVDQPQHF.